This T cell receptor (beta chain) came from a study of shared clonotypes between healthy human individuals. Trimming stripped 5 bases from V and 10 bases from J, with 17 bases between. CDR3 size: 13 residues. CDR1 and CDR2 (germline): SGHAT, FQNNGV. Profiled with immunoSEQ multiplex PCR; TCRdb holds only in-frame clones, not every one. The top ten clones hold under 0.15% of a sample with about 2 million clones, 95% of them seen once. The chain has TRBV11-2 and TRBJ1-1; D is undetermined. This TCR was recovered from a man aged 18-30 years in good health. The source material was naive CD4+ T cells sorted from blood. Subset defined: CD45RA+ positively selected. The CDR3 nucleotides are TGTGCCAGCAGCCCCCCGGGGAGGGCCCGAGCTTTCTTT. Translation gives CASSPPGRARAFF.